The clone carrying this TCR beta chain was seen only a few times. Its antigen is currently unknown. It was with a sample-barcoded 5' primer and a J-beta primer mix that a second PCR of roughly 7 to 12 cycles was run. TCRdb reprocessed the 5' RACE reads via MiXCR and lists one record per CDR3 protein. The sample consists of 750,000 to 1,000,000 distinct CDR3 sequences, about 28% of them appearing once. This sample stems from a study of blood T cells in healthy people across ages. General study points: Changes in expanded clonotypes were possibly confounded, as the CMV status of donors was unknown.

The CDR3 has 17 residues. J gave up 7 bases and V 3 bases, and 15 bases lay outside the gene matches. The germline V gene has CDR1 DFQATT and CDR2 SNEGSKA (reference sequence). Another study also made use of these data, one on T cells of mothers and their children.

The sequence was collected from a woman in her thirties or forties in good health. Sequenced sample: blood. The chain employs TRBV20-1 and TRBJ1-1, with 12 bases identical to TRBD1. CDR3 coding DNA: TGCAGTGCTAGGCCCGGGACAGGGGGCTTGGTTCGGTTTGAAGCTTTCTTT. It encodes CSARPGTGGLVRFEAFF.